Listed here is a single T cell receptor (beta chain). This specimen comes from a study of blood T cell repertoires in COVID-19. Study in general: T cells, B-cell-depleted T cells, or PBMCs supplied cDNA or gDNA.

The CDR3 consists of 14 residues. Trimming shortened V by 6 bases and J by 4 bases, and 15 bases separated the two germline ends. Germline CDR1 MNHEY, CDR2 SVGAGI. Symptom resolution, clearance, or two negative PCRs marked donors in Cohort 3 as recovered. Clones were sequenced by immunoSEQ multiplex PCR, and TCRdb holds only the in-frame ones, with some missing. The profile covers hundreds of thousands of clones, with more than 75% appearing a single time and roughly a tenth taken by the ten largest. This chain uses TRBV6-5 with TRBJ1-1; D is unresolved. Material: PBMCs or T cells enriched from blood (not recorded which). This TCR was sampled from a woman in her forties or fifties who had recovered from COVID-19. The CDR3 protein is CASSFTNMRTEAFF. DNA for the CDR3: TGTGCCAGCAGCTTTACTAATATGCGCACTGAAGCTTTCTTT.